Below, 19 T cell receptor beta chains from the same sample are listed, as sequenced in a study of T cell responses to AZD1222 COVID-19 vaccine. Repertoires were generated with immunoSEQ multiplex PCR, while TCRdb's copy carries only in-frame clones and drops some. The table records 96,000 or so clones, around 89% of them present only once. The input for sequencing was peripheral blood, taken on day 0 of AZD1222 vaccination. These receptors were obtained from an adult in good health.

This chain joins TRBV6-5 and TRBJ2-1; D remains unclear. V lost 4 bases to trimming and J lost 6 bases, with 7 bases between them. Germline CDR1 is MNHEY and CDR2 is SVGAGI. This CDR3 is built from 12 residues. CDR3 protein: CASSSDSNEQFF. The CDR3 DNA is TGTGCCAGCAGTTCCGACTCCAATGAGCAGTTCTTC.

The V call is TRBV29-1, the J call TRBJ2-1; TRBD1 agrees at 8 bases. Germline trimming cut 5 bases from V and 7 bases from J; bases unmatched to any gene: 13. In germline, CDR1 is SQVTM, CDR2 ANQGSEA. The CDR3 sequence is 15 residues long. The CDR3 region is CSVSLPDRGKNEQFF. The CDR3, as DNA: TGCAGCGTTTCCCTCCCCGACAGGGGAAAAAATGAGCAGTTCTTC.

In its sample, this clone was seen once. V usage is TRBV28 and J usage is TRBJ2-7; a possible D gene is TRBD1 (7 bases). Trimming took 5 bases from V and 2 from J, leaving 22 bases between them. This CDR3 contains 17 residues. Germline values: CDR1 MDHEN, CDR2 SYDVKM. DNA for the CDR3: TGTGCCAGCAGTCCGATAGCGGCCCCGGGACAGCCCTACGAGCAGTACTTC. Encoded protein: CASSPIAAPGQPYEQYF.

This clone was detected a few times. The V gene is TRBV19, the J gene TRBJ1-3; D is unclear. Trimming left V 3 bases short and J 2 bases short, with 5 bases between. CDR3 length equals 13 residues. CDR1 and CDR2 from the germline V gene are LNHDA and SQIVND (reference sequence). This chain's CDR3 is CASSMLPGNTIYF. DNA for the CDR3: TGTGCCAGTAGTATGCTTCCTGGAAACACCATATATTTT. The complete variable domain, with remaining parts taken from reference TRBV19 and TRBJ1-3, reads DGGITQSPKYLFRKEGQNVTLSCEQNLNHDAMYWYRQDPGQGLRLIYYSQIVNDFQKGDIAEGYSVSREKKESFPLTVTSAQKNPTAFYLCASSMLPGNTIYFGEGSWLTVV.

The chain links TRBV15 to TRBJ1-5; D is unresolved. In germline, CDR1 is LNHNV, CDR2 YYDKDF (reference sequence). Trimming took 1 base from V and 0 from J, leaving 22 bases between them. CDR3 length: 20 residues. CDR3 bases: TGTGCCACCAGCAGAGGGGTAAAGACGGGCCCTTCATATAGCAATCAGCCCCAGCATTTT. Residues: CATSRGVKTGPSYSNQPQHF. Full variable domain (outside the CDR3, taken from reference TRBV15 and TRBJ1-5): DAMVIQNPRYQVTQFGKPVTLSCSQTLNHNVMYWYQQKSSQAPKLLFHYYDKDFNNEADTPDNFQSRRPNTSFCFLDIRSPGLGDTAMYLCATSRGVKTGPSYSNQPQHFGDGTRLSIL.

The rearrangement links TRBV19 to TRBJ2-7, with D uncertain. The CDR3 has 15 residues. Germline V gene lookup returns CDR1 LNHDA and CDR2 SQIVND (reference sequence). Trimming pared 2 bases from V and 0 bases from J, leaving 11 bases between. CDR3 loop: CASSISGLSSYEQYF. DNA for the CDR3: TGTGCCAGTAGTATATCAGGCCTTAGCTCCTACGAGCAGTACTTC.

This clone has only one observation. The rearrangement joins TRBV30 to TRBJ1-3; 8 positions agree with TRBD1. With V trimmed by 4 bases and J by 4 bases, 12 bases remained unmatched. This CDR3 is built from 16 residues. Germline V gives CDR1 GTSNPN, CDR2 SVGIG (reference sequence). CDR3 loop: CAWTRNFGQGGNTIYF. The CDR3 bases are TGTGCCTGGACCAGAAATTTTGGACAGGGAGGAAACACCATATATTTT.

This chain connects TRBV7-9 to TRBJ1-3; 8 bases agree with TRBD1. V shed 4 bases, J shed 2 bases, and the junction held 1 base outside the gene matches. The CDR3 consists of 14 residues. Germline V gene data show CDR1 as SEHNR and CDR2 as FQNEAQ (reference sequence). DNA for the CDR3: TGTGCCAGCAGCTCGGACAGGGCTGGAAACACCATATATTTT. Amino acid sequence: CASSSDRAGNTIYF.

This chain joins TRBV18 and TRBJ2-7; D is unresolved. Germline values: CDR1 KGHSH, CDR2 LQKENI. Trimming cost V 2 bases and J 4 bases, with 9 bases left between them. The CDR3 loop spans 13 amino acids. Written as DNA, the CDR3 is TGTGCCAGCTCACCAACGCACGGATACGAGCAGTACTTC. Its translation: CASSPTHGYEQYF.

This clone has only a few counts. V gene TRBV19 combines with J gene TRBJ1-5, with a tentative D call TRBD1 (5 bases). The ends were cut back, 4 bases at V and 3 bases at J, with 13 bases in the middle. CDR1 LNHDA and CDR2 SQIVND come from the germline V gene (reference sequence). The CDR3 contains 15 residues. CDR3 in amino acids: CASSTGLGVNQPQHF. DNA of the CDR3: TGTGCCAGTAGTACAGGGCTCGGAGTCAATCAGCCCCAGCATTTT. The full variable domain, with the rest looked up from reference TRBV19 and TRBJ1-5, is DGGITQSPKYLFRKEGQNVTLSCEQNLNHDAMYWYRQDPGQGLRLIYYSQIVNDFQKGDIAEGYSVSREKKESFPLTVTSAQKNPTAFYLCASSTGLGVNQPQHFGDGTRLSIL.

This clone was detected only once. V is TRBV7-2 and J is TRBJ2-7; 10 bases fit TRBD1. V shed 3 bases, J shed 4 bases, and the junction held 15 bases outside the gene matches. The germline CDR1 and CDR2 sequences are SGHTA and FQGNSA. The CDR3 is made up of 18 amino acids. This CDR3 reads CASSFKAPGQGFGYEQYF. The DNA of the CDR3 is TGTGCCAGCAGCTTTAAGGCACCGGGACAGGGGTTTGGGTACGAGCAGTACTTC.

The chain carries TRBV5-4 and TRBJ2-3; a weak D match, TRBD2 (7 bases). Germline lookup yields CDR1 SGHNT and CDR2 YYREEE (reference sequence). V shed 2 bases and J shed 1 base, with 17 bases lying between them. The CDR3 length is 17 residues. DNA for the CDR3: TGTGCCAGCAGCTTTAAGACGGGGGGCCTGGGCACAGATACGCAGTATTTT. Its protein product is CASSFKTGGLGTDTQYF.

This chain joins TRBV5-4 and TRBJ1-1; a weak D match, TRBD1 (6 bases). CDR3 length: 15 residues. The ends were cut back, 4 bases at V and 0 bases at J, with 13 bases in the middle. Germline assignment: CDR1 SGHNT and CDR2 YYREEE (reference sequence). CDR3 in amino acids: CASSIKQGMNTEAFF. Written as DNA, the CDR3 is TGTGCCAGCAGCATTAAGCAGGGGATGAACACTGAAGCTTTCTTT.

This clone was counted once. The chain carries TRBV2 and TRBJ1-2; TRBD1 matches at 9 bases. The CDR3 has 14 amino acids. Germline CDR1 reads SNHLY; CDR2 reads FYNNEI. The V gene end was trimmed by 7 bases and the J gene end by 7 bases; junction bases not matched to a gene: 10. CDR3 amino acids: CASTGTGQLGGYTF. Here the CDR3 DNA reads TGTGCCAGCACCGGGACAGGGCAGCTGGGTGGCTACACCTTC.

The chain is built from TRBV27 and TRBJ2-3, with D perhaps matching TRBD2 (6 bases). Germline V gene lookup returns CDR1 MNHEY and CDR2 SMNVEV (reference sequence). The CDR3 covers 15 residues. Deletions cut 3 bases from V and 1 base from J, with 11 bases between. CDR3 amino acids: CASSFGGAGTDTQYF. CDR3 in DNA: TGTGCCAGCAGTTTTGGCGGGGCCGGCACAGATACGCAGTATTTT.

This chain joins TRBV2 and TRBJ2-6; D call uncertain. The CDR3 has 15 residues. The germline gives CDR1 SNHLY, CDR2 FYNNEI. Deletions cut 7 bases from V and 2 bases from J, with 12 bases between. The CDR3 nucleotides read TGTGCCAGCACTCTCACGCCTGCTGGGGCCAACGTCCTGACTTTC. Translated, it gives CASTLTPAGANVLTF.

The chain is built from TRBV3-1 (or the pseudogene TRBV3-2) and TRBJ1-3; tentatively, D is TRBD1 (5 bases). Germline V CDR1 and CDR2: LGHDT, YNNKEL (reference sequence). The V end lost 2 bases, the J end lost 1 base, and 9 bases lay between the germline ends. The CDR3 length is 15 residues. This CDR3 is CASSQLPGSGNTIYF. CDR3 nucleotide sequence: TGTGCCAGCAGCCAATTACCAGGGTCTGGAAACACCATATATTTT.

The chain couples TRBV28 to TRBJ2-5; possibly TRBD2 for D (6 bases). The germline V gene encodes CDR1 MDHEN and CDR2 SYDVKM. The CDR3 totals 15 residues. V lost 5 bases and J 4 bases, leaving 17 bases between the germline ends. The CDR3 protein is CASSELGGGRETQYF. Written as DNA, the CDR3 is TGTGCCAGCAGTGAACTGGGGGGAGGTAGAGAGACCCAGTACTTC.

V usage is TRBV3-1 (or the pseudogene TRBV3-2) and J usage is TRBJ2-7; no reliable D call. The V gene's germline CDR1 is LGHDT and CDR2 YNNKEL (reference sequence). Between the trimmed V and J ends, which lost 0 bases and 3 bases, there was a span of 3 bases. The CDR3 has 12 residues. DNA of the CDR3: TGTGCCAGCAGCCAAGACTACTACGAGCAGTACTTC. The encoded protein is CASSQDYYEQYF.